Presented here are 14 T cell receptor beta chains from one specimen sequenced in a study of early T cells in non-severe SARS-CoV-2 infection. Each CDR3 protein is one row after TCRdb ran MiXCR on the 5' RACE reads. The profile shows roughly 61,000 distinct CDR3 sequences, 10% to 14% of them singletons. The sample was whole blood. The receptors were sampled from an adult who was a healthcare worker with PCR-confirmed SARS-CoV-2 infection or an uninfected control (not recorded which).

The table lists this clonotype with a few counts. The chain uses TRBV11-2 and TRBJ2-7; unclear D gene. The germline V gene has CDR1 SGHAT and CDR2 FQNNGV. The CDR3 length is 15 residues. V was cut by 5 bases and J by 2 bases, with 16 bases left in between. Written as DNA, the CDR3 is TGTGCCAGCAGCCCAGGTCCGGCCCCGACCTACGAGCAGTACTTC. It translates to CASSPGPAPTYEQYF.

This clonotype was detected only a few times. This chain links TRBV29-1 with TRBJ2-7; TRBD1 might be the D (5 bases). CDR3 length: 12 residues. Trimming cost V 7 bases and J 2 bases, with 12 bases left between them. CDR1 SQVTM and CDR2 ANQGSEA come from the germline V gene. CDR3 loop: CSARQTAYEQYF. In DNA form, the CDR3 reads TGCAGCGCCAGGCAGACAGCCTACGAGCAGTACTTC.

This clonotype was counted between two and nine times. The chain uses TRBV30 and TRBJ2-3; 15 bases are shared with TRBD2. Germline lookup yields CDR1 GTSNPN and CDR2 SVGIG (reference sequence). The CDR3 consists of 17 residues. J lost 6 bases, V lost 3 bases, and 10 bases had no gene match. In DNA form, the CDR3 reads TGTGCCTGGAGCCCCCATGGACTAGCGGGGGGGCCCGATACGCAGTATTTT. Its translation: CAWSPHGLAGGPDTQYF.

By frequency in the sample, this clonotype is medium-sized (0.01 to 0.1%). The V and J genes are TRBV29-1 and TRBJ1-2; weak D call: TRBD1 (5 bases). Germline loops: CDR1 SQVTM, CDR2 ANQGSEA. Trimming took 1 base from V and 8 from J, leaving 14 bases between them. The CDR3 contains 13 residues. CDR3 nucleotide sequence: TGCAGCGTTGAAGGAGGTCTGGCAGGGGGCTACACCTTC. It encodes CSVEGGLAGGYTF.

This clonotype was detected ten times or more. The chain combines TRBV20-1 with TRBJ2-7, with unresolved D. Germline V gene sequence: CDR1 DFQATT, CDR2 SNEGSKA (reference sequence). The V and J ends lost 4 bases and 0 bases respectively, with 16 bases between them. The CDR3 length is 15 residues. Here the CDR3 reads CSATLGRLSSYEQYF. CDR3 nucleotide sequence: TGCAGTGCTACCCTGGGAAGGCTCAGCTCCTACGAGCAGTACTTC.

This clonotype was detected many times. This chain uses TRBV6-5 with TRBJ2-1; 7 nucleotides match TRBD1. V shed 6 bases, J shed 9 bases, and the junction held 17 bases outside the gene matches. The germline V gene encodes CDR1 MNHEY and CDR2 SVGAGI. This CDR3 is built from 16 residues. In DNA, the CDR3 is TGTGCCAGCAGGCACAGGGGAGAGAGGCTCCAGAGTGAGCAGTTCTTC. Amino acid sequence: CASRHRGERLQSEQFF.

There are a few counts of this clonotype. The V call is TRBV7-8, the J call TRBJ1-4; D unclear. Per germline, CDR1 SGHVS and CDR2 FQNEAQ. The length of the CDR3 is 14 residues. V gave up 3 bases and J gave up 5 bases, with 10 bases separating them. CDR3: CASSFDRLNEKLFF. The CDR3, as DNA: TGTGCCAGCAGCTTTGATCGGCTCAATGAAAAACTGTTTTTT.

This clonotype came up a few times. The chain employs TRBV6-1 and TRBJ1-4, with TRBD1 matching 8 bases. Germline CDR1 reads MNHNS; CDR2 reads SASEGT. The CDR3 loop spans 16 amino acids. V lost 6 bases and J lost 10; bases outside the gene matches: 16. CDR3 amino acids: CASSLDRADAAGKLFF. For the CDR3, the DNA is TGTGCCAGCAGCCTGGACAGGGCAGACGCGGCGGGAAAACTGTTTTTT.

This clonotype was seen a few times. The rearrangement links TRBV9 to TRBJ2-7, with 8 bases identical to TRBD1. This CDR3 region has 17 residues. J gave up 4 bases and V 4 bases, and 16 bases lay outside the gene matches. Germline CDR1 reads SGDLS; CDR2 reads YYNGEE. In DNA, the CDR3 is TGTGCCAGCAGCCCATTGGGGTTGCAGGGGGCTATGTACGAGCAGTACTTC. This gives the protein CASSPLGLQGAMYEQYF. Supplemented by reference TRBV9 and TRBJ2-7, the full variable domain reads DSGVTQTPKHLITATGQRVTLRCSPRSGDLSVYWYQQSLDQGLQFLIQYYNGEERAKGNILERFSAQQFPDLHSELNLSSLELGDSALYFCASSPLGLQGAMYEQYFGPGTRLTVT.

This chain links TRBV5-6 with TRBJ2-4, with D possibly matching TRBD1 (7 bases). Trimming stripped 4 bases from V and 3 bases from J, with 14 bases between. The CDR3 has 15 amino acids. CDR1 and CDR2 (germline): SGHDT, YYEEEE. CDR3 sequence (DNA): TGTGCCAGCAGCGCCGCCAGGGGGGACAAAAACATTCAGTACTTC. This codes for CASSAARGDKNIQYF.

This chain uses TRBV5-4 with TRBJ2-3, with 8 bases fitting TRBD2. In germline, CDR1 is SGHNT, CDR2 YYREEE (reference sequence). J gave up 0 bases and V 4 bases, and 19 bases lay outside the gene matches. The CDR3 spans 20 residues. The CDR3 DNA is TGTGCCAGCAGCACTTTGCCGGGGGGGCCATACCATCCTAGCACAGATACGCAGTATTTT. Encoded protein: CASSTLPGGPYHPSTDTQYF.

This clonotype was detected ten times or more. The J gene is TRBJ2-6, the V gene TRBV5-1; no definite D call. CDR1 is SGHRS, CDR2 YFSETQ, per germline. CDR3 length: 15 amino acids. The CDR3 region has the DNA TGCGCGAAGACGTGGGAACTCTCTGGGGCCAACGTCCTGACTTTC. Amino acids: CAKTWELSGANVLTF.

This clonotype was observed at least ten times. This chain connects TRBV20-1 to TRBJ2-7; the match to TRBD2 covers 13 bases. CDR3 length: 14 residues. The J segment lost 3 bases and the V segment lost 5 bases, leaving 4 bases of the junction unmatched. The germline CDR1 and CDR2 sequences are DFQATT and SNEGSKA (reference sequence). The CDR3 DNA sequence: TGCAGTGCTGTACGACTAGCGGGGGGCTACGAGCAGTACTTC. It specifies CSAVRLAGGYEQYF.

The genes are TRBV6-5 and TRBJ1-4; TRBD1 is a possible D gene (5 bases). V lost 6 bases, J lost 0 bases, and 11 bases lay in between. Germline CDR1 MNHEY, CDR2 SVGAGI. The CDR3 runs to 15 residues. For the CDR3, the DNA is TGTGCCAGCAGCCTCGACAGCTCAACTAATGAAAAACTGTTTTTT. Translation gives CASSLDSSTNEKLFF.